Below, 27 T cell receptor beta chains from the same sample are listed, as sequenced in a study of technical replicates of blood from a handful of donors. Libraries were prepared by immunoSEQ multiplex PCR; TCRdb keeps only in-frame clonotypes and omits some of them. The sample includes about 99,000 clones, about 95% of them seen just once. The sequencing sample was made of T cells isolated from PBMCs. These receptors came from a human donor in good health.

V and J are TRBV29-1 and TRBJ2-5; perhaps TRBD1 as D (6 bases). From germline, CDR1 is SQVTM and CDR2 ANQGSEA. The CDR3 loop spans 12 amino acids. Trimming pared 4 bases from V and 2 bases from J, leaving 8 bases between. The chain's CDR3 is CSVGTAQETQYF. CDR3 coding DNA: TGCAGCGTTGGGACAGCTCAAGAGACCCAGTACTTC.

The J gene is TRBJ1-2, the V gene TRBV6-5; D unresolved. V gave up 10 bases and J gave up 7 bases, with 19 bases separating them. From germline, CDR1 is MNHEY and CDR2 SVGAGI. The CDR3 extends over 13 amino acids. The CDR3 sequence: CATIPLSGGGYTF. DNA for the CDR3: TGTGCCACGATTCCCCTCTCGGGAGGTGGCTACACCTTC.

The chain recombines TRBV6-4 with TRBJ1-5; TRBD1 matches at 7 bases. The CDR3 runs to 16 residues. J was trimmed by 3 bases and V by 3 bases; bases with no gene match: 8. Germline loops: CDR1 MRHNA, CDR2 SNTAGT. CDR3 in DNA: TGTGCCAGCAGTGATTTGAAGGGGGCTTCCAATCAGCCCCAGCATTTT. Translation gives CASSDLKGASNQPQHF.

The chain has TRBV18 and TRBJ1-1; the D is unclear. With 2 bases removed from V and 0 bases from J, the gap between germline ends came to 10 bases. The CDR3 loop spans 15 amino acids. In germline, CDR1 is KGHSH, CDR2 LQKENI. The CDR3 DNA reads as TGTGCCAGCTCACCAGGTAACTTCATGAACACTGAAGCTTTCTTT. It translates to CASSPGNFMNTEAFF.

Only one count was recorded for this clone. The V call is TRBV10-3, the J call TRBJ1-5, with D maybe TRBD1 (5 bases). The V and J ends lost 4 bases and 1 base respectively, with 8 bases between them. CDR3 size: 14 residues. The V gene's germline CDR1 is ENHRY and CDR2 SYGVKD. The CDR3 here is CAISVGQSNQPQHF. The CDR3 nucleotides read TGTGCCATCAGTGTGGGGCAGAGCAATCAGCCCCAGCATTTT.

This chain joins TRBV15 and TRBJ1-2; 10 bases match TRBD1. V gave up 0 bases and J gave up 6 bases; unmatched junction bases: 4. CDR1 LNHNV and CDR2 YYDKDF come from the germline V gene (reference sequence). The CDR3 spans 15 residues. Written as DNA, the CDR3 is TGTGCCACCAGCAGAGATCTGGGGACAGGGGATGGCTACACCTTC. Amino acids: CATSRDLGTGDGYTF. The full variable domain, rest sourced from reference TRBV15 and TRBJ1-2, is DAMVIQNPRYQVTQFGKPVTLSCSQTLNHNVMYWYQQKSSQAPKLLFHYYDKDFNNEADTPDNFQSRRPNTSFCFLDIRSPGLGDTAMYLCATSRDLGTGDGYTFGSGTRLTVV.

This chain connects TRBV27 to TRBJ1-5, with D perhaps TRBD1 (5 bases). The CDR3 is 14 residues long. V was clipped by 10 bases and J by 4 bases, with 17 bases between them. CDR1 and CDR2 from the germline V gene are MNHEY and SMNVEV (reference sequence). The CDR3 here is CATQPLQVNQPQHF. DNA of the CDR3: TGTGCCACCCAACCTTTACAGGTAAATCAGCCCCAGCATTTT.

The chain combines TRBV4-2 with TRBJ2-1; TRBD2 aligns across 9 bases. The length of the CDR3 is 17 residues. Trimming took 0 bases from V and 8 from J; bases not matched to a gene: 11. Germline V gene lookup returns CDR1 LGHNA and CDR2 YNFKEQ. CDR3 region: CASSQEGGGRVSDEQFF. The CDR3 region has the DNA TGTGCCAGCAGCCAAGAAGGGGGCGGGAGGGTCTCGGATGAGCAGTTCTTC.

The genes are TRBV6-6 and TRBJ2-7; TRBD1 agrees at 7 bases. This CDR3 is 14 amino acids long. Germline assignment: CDR1 MNHNY and CDR2 SVGAGI (reference sequence). Trimming cost V 5 bases and J 2 bases; bases outside gene matches: 6. As DNA, the CDR3 is TGTGCCAGCAGTCGGGACAGAAGGCCCTACGAGCAGTACTTC. It yields the protein CASSRDRRPYEQYF.

The rearrangement links TRBV9 to TRBJ2-2; 8 bases match TRBD2. The V gene's germline CDR1 is SGDLS and CDR2 YYNGEE. J gave up 6 bases and V 4 bases, and 11 bases lay outside the gene matches. The CDR3 length is 16 residues. CDR3 loop: CASSPGLAGIAGELFF. CDR3 sequence (DNA): TGTGCCAGCAGCCCCGGACTAGCAGGTATTGCCGGGGAGCTGTTTTTT. The whole variable domain, remainder taken from reference TRBV9 and TRBJ2-2, is DSGVTQTPKHLITATGQRVTLRCSPRSGDLSVYWYQQSLDQGLQFLIQYYNGEERAKGNILERFSAQQFPDLHSELNLSSLELGDSALYFCASSPGLAGIAGELFFGEGSRLTVL.

The chain joins TRBV28 to TRBJ2-5; 8 bases match TRBD1. The CDR3 sequence is 14 residues long. The ends lost 3 bases at V and 2 bases at J; junction bases unmatched: 2. Germline V gene data show CDR1 as MDHEN and CDR2 as SYDVKM. The CDR3 DNA follows: TGTGCCAGCAGTTTCCACAGGGGGCAAGAGACCCAGTACTTC. This encodes CASSFHRGQETQYF.

This chain uses TRBV6-5 with TRBJ1-2; a weak D match, TRBD1 (6 bases). V was shortened by 7 bases and J by 1 base, with 13 bases between the two germline ends. The CDR3 is 14 residues long. Per germline, CDR1 MNHEY and CDR2 SVGAGI. CDR3 amino acids: CASTTQGFNYGYTF. DNA for the CDR3: TGTGCCAGCACTACACAGGGATTTAACTATGGCTACACCTTC.

The table lists this clone with a count of one. The chain joins TRBV28 to TRBJ2-3; D perhaps matches TRBD1 (6 bases). The ends were cut back, 5 bases at V and 2 bases at J, with 17 bases in the middle. Germline CDR1 reads MDHEN; CDR2 reads SYDVKM. CDR3 length equals 16 residues. CDR3 nucleotide sequence: TGTGCCAGCAGTACGTACAGGGAAAGGGCCACAGATACGCAGTATTTT. Protein product: CASSTYRERATDTQYF.

The J gene is TRBJ2-5, the V gene TRBV18; TRBD1 might be the D (6 bases). This CDR3 has 14 amino acids. V was shortened by 5 bases and J by 1 base, with 11 bases between the two germline ends. Germline CDR1 KGHSH, CDR2 LQKENI. In nucleotides, the CDR3 is TGTGCCAGCTCAGCTTTCAGGGGCCAAGAGACCCAGTACTTC. Its protein product is CASSAFRGQETQYF.

The V gene is TRBV28, the J gene TRBJ2-7; 9 nucleotides agree with TRBD2. The CDR3 length is 14 residues. Germline V gene data show CDR1 as MDHEN and CDR2 as SYDVKM. The ends lost 2 bases at V and 4 bases at J; junction bases unmatched: 3. CDR3 amino acids: CASSLAGGPYEQYF. The CDR3 bases are TGTGCCAGCAGTTTAGCGGGAGGGCCTTACGAGCAGTACTTC.

CDR3 bases: TGTGCCAGCAGCTACGGACAGGGCAACAATGAGCAGTTCTTC. As protein: CASSYGQGNNEQFF. The chain carries TRBV4-2 and TRBJ2-1; 8 nucleotides line up with TRBD1. The V gene end was trimmed by 5 bases and the J gene end by 5 bases; junction bases not matched to a gene: 5. The CDR3 is made up of 14 amino acids. Germline values: CDR1 LGHNA, CDR2 YNFKEQ.

In its sample, this clone was seen a few times. The J gene is TRBJ2-7, the V gene TRBV29-1, with D possibly being TRBD1 (6 bases). CDR3 length equals 17 residues. Per germline, CDR1 SQVTM and CDR2 ANQGSEA. V lost 6 bases and J 3 bases, leaving 27 bases between the germline ends. CDR3 residues: CSVVPYHRDNSFYEQYF. The CDR3 coding sequence is TGCAGCGTCGTGCCCTACCACCGGGACAACTCCTTCTACGAGCAGTACTTC.

The chain uses TRBV13 and TRBJ2-7; the D is unclear. This CDR3 has 15 residues. V was trimmed by 0 bases and J by 0 bases, leaving 9 bases between them. Germline CDR1 is PRHDT and CDR2 is FYEKMQ (reference sequence). The CDR3: CASSLGVVYSYEQYF. CDR3 nucleotides: TGTGCCAGCAGCTTAGGAGTAGTTTACTCCTACGAGCAGTACTTC.

This rearrangement joins TRBV27 to TRBJ2-1; tentatively, D is TRBD1 (6 bases). Germline loops: CDR1 MNHEY, CDR2 SMNVEV (reference sequence). V was pared by 5 bases and J by 9 bases, with 17 bases between. This CDR3 has 14 residues. The CDR3 reads CASSVTGLKSEQFF. The CDR3 bases are TGTGCCAGCAGTGTAACAGGGCTTAAGAGTGAGCAGTTCTTC.

This clone was counted once. V usage is TRBV19 and J usage is TRBJ1-2; perhaps TRBD1 as D (6 bases). The V gene's germline CDR1 is LNHDA and CDR2 SQIVND (reference sequence). Trimming left V 5 bases short and J 0 bases short, with 13 bases between. The length of the CDR3 is 15 residues. The CDR3: CASSPKQGANYGYTF. Here the CDR3 DNA reads TGTGCCAGTAGTCCAAAACAGGGAGCTAACTATGGCTACACCTTC.

This chain joins TRBV7-9 and TRBJ2-3; possible D gene TRBD1, 6 bases. The germline V and J ends were trimmed by 4 bases and 1 base, with 12 bases remaining between them. The germline V gene has CDR1 SEHNR and CDR2 FQNEAQ (reference sequence). The length of the CDR3 is 15 residues. The CDR3 loop reads CASSSKGHGTDTQYF. CDR3 DNA sequence: TGTGCCAGCAGCTCTAAGGGACACGGCACAGATACGCAGTATTTT.

For this clone: Relative to the germline gene, one junction end is altered; a read error may explain this. This sequence joins TRBV7-7 and TRBJ1-1; D is unresolved. The CDR3 spans 13 residues. CDR1 is SSHAT, CDR2 FNYEAQ, per germline (reference sequence). The CDR3: CASSLQLNTEAFF. CDR3 DNA: TGTGCTAGCAGCTTACAGTTGAACACTGAAGCTTTCTTT.

This clone has just one count. This sequence joins TRBV4-1 and TRBJ2-7, with D possibly being TRBD2 (5 bases). The CDR3 length is 13 residues. Trimming pared 0 bases from V and 5 bases from J, leaving 8 bases between. Germline-derived CDR1 and CDR2 are MGHRA and YSYEKL. The DNA of the CDR3 is TGCGCCAGCAGCCAAGATCCGAGGGACGAGCAGTACTTC. The encoded protein is CASSQDPRDEQYF.

The V and J genes are TRBV7-9 and TRBJ2-3; TRBD2 matches at 11 bases. V dropped 7 bases and J dropped 9; count of bases not matched to a gene: 12. Germline CDR1 SEHNR, CDR2 FQNEAQ (reference sequence). The CDR3 consists of 15 residues. The CDR3 region has the DNA TGTGCCAGCACATCCGGGACTAGCGGCGCTAGAACGCAGTATTTT. Its protein is CASTSGTSGARTQYF. Complete variable domain (other parts from reference TRBV7-9 and TRBJ2-3): DTGVSQNPRHKITKRGQNVTFRCDPISEHNRLYWYRQTLGQGPEFLTYFQNEAQLEKSRLLSDRFSAERPKGSFSTLEIQRTEQGDSAMYLCASTSGTSGARTQYFGPGTRLTVL.

The V and J genes are TRBV19 and TRBJ1-1, with 7 bases aligning to TRBD1. Germline CDR1 reads LNHDA; CDR2 reads SQIVND (reference sequence). The length of the CDR3 is 15 residues. V lost 9 bases, J lost 3 bases, and 13 bases stayed unmatched. The CDR3, as DNA: TGTGCCAGCAACGAAGTGACAGGGATGGACACTGAAGCTTTCTTT. It yields the protein CASNEVTGMDTEAFF.

The genes are TRBV29-1 and TRBJ2-7; 7 bases are shared with TRBD1. The length of the CDR3 is 13 residues. The J segment lost 4 bases and the V segment lost 5 bases, leaving 8 bases of the junction unmatched. Germline-derived CDR1 and CDR2 are SQVTM and ANQGSEA. The CDR3 coding sequence is TGCAGCGTTTCCCCCTCGGACAGGTACGAGCAGTACTTC. Encoded protein: CSVSPSDRYEQYF.

The chain uses TRBV2 and TRBJ2-2; D may be TRBD2 (5 bases). CDR3 length: 15 amino acids. Germline V gives CDR1 SNHLY, CDR2 FYNNEI. V lost 7 bases and J lost 0, with 12 bases in between. CDR3 protein: CASKDWGANTGELFF. Here the CDR3 DNA reads TGTGCCAGCAAGGATTGGGGAGCGAACACCGGGGAGCTGTTTTTT.